The 30 T cell receptor beta chains given below trace back to one sample, sequenced in a study of blood T cell repertoires in COVID-19. Measured with immunoSEQ multiplex PCR; TCRdb has only the in-frame clones, and not every one. The data show about 140,000 clones, with roughly 73% seen just once and more than 8.5% held by the top ten. The sequencing input was peripheral blood. The receptors shown here come from a woman aged 45 to 65 with active or convalescent COVID-19.

The V call is TRBV19, the J call TRBJ2-3; D may be TRBD2 (5 bases). Trimming cost V 1 base and J 14 bases, with 10 bases left between them. The CDR3 spans 11 residues. Germline CDR1 is LNHDA and CDR2 is SQIVND (reference sequence). The CDR3: CASSIAVDWYF. The CDR3, as DNA: TGTGCCAGTAGTATAGCGGTGGACTGGTATTTT. Using reference TRBV19 and TRBJ2-3 for the parts outside the CDR3, the full variable domain is DGGITQSPKYLFRKEGQNVTLSCEQNLNHDAMYWYRQDPGQGLRLIYYSQIVNDFQKGDIAEGYSVSREKKESFPLTVTSAQKNPTAFYLCASSIAVDWYFGPGTRLTVL.

The rearrangement links TRBV19 to TRBJ1-1, with D unresolved. The CDR3 totals 15 residues. Trimming removed 4 bases from V and 3 bases from J, with 15 bases in between. CDR1 and CDR2 from the germline V gene are LNHDA and SQIVND (reference sequence). CDR3 nucleotides: TGTGCCAGTAGTAACCTAAACCCGCCGTACACTGAAGCTTTCTTT. This codes for CASSNLNPPYTEAFF.

The genes are TRBV28 and TRBJ2-1; possible D gene TRBD2, 6 bases. The germline V and J ends were trimmed by 2 bases and 6 bases, with 11 bases remaining between them. The CDR3 covers 14 residues. Germline V gives CDR1 MDHEN, CDR2 SYDVKM. The CDR3, as DNA: TGTGCCAGCAGTTTAGTGGAGGGGTTCAATGAGCAGTTCTTC. Its protein is CASSLVEGFNEQFF.

The chain has TRBV11-1 and TRBJ2-5; D is unresolved. The V gene's germline CDR1 is SGHAT and CDR2 FQDESV (reference sequence). V lost 4 bases and J lost 1, with 10 bases in between. The CDR3 runs to 14 residues. CDR3 DNA: TGTGCCAGCAGCTCCCGTGACACCCAAGAGACCCAGTACTTC. Protein product: CASSSRDTQETQYF.

This clone was seen only once. CDR3 amino acids: CATRTAGALTDTQYF. Here the CDR3 DNA reads TGCGCCACTCGAACAGCGGGAGCCCTCACAGATACGCAGTATTTT. This chain connects TRBV5-1 to TRBJ2-3, with 8 bases fitting TRBD2. CDR1 SGHRS and CDR2 YFSETQ come from the germline V gene. The CDR3 has 15 amino acids. The V and J ends lost 9 bases and 2 bases, in that order; junction bases with no gene match: 11.

This clone was seen a few times. This chain joins TRBV5-8 and TRBJ1-1, with D hard to call. With 2 bases removed from V and 1 base from J, the gap between germline ends came to 6 bases. The CDR3 has 13 residues. Germline CDR1 and CDR2: SGHTS and YDEGEE. The CDR3 bases are TGTGCCAGCAGCTTTGCAGGGAACACTGAAGCTTTCTTT. Amino acids: CASSFAGNTEAFF.

This chain connects TRBV27 to TRBJ2-1, with 7 bases lining up with TRBD1. The CDR3 is 19 residues long. After removal of 3 bases from V and 2 bases from J, the junction contained 16 bases not matched to a gene. Germline V CDR1 and CDR2: MNHEY, SMNVEV (reference sequence). The CDR3 spells CASSFLTGSTPGAYNEQFF. CDR3 in DNA: TGTGCCAGCAGTTTCCTGACAGGGAGCACCCCTGGCGCCTACAATGAGCAGTTCTTC.

V usage is TRBV18 and J usage is TRBJ2-7; 14 bases match TRBD2. V shed 0 bases and J 5 bases; nucleotides not matched to a gene: 3. Germline values: CDR1 KGHSH, CDR2 LQKENI. The CDR3 extends over 16 amino acids. The chain's CDR3 is CASSPPGLAGDNEQYF. CDR3 DNA: TGTGCCAGCTCACCACCGGGACTAGCGGGAGACAACGAGCAGTACTTC.

This rearrangement joins TRBV19 to TRBJ1-1, with TRBD1 identical over 9 bases. CDR1 is LNHDA, CDR2 SQIVND, per germline (reference sequence). The CDR3 extends over 19 amino acids. V lost 2 bases and J lost 2; bases outside the gene matches: 15. The CDR3 DNA reads as TGTGCCAGTAGTATATTTGGGCCTCTCGGGACAGGGAAAAACACTGAAGCTTTCTTT. This encodes CASSIFGPLGTGKNTEAFF.

The chain recombines TRBV7-6 with TRBJ1-3, with D tentatively TRBD1 (5 bases). The CDR3 length is 15 residues. Per germline, CDR1 SGHVS and CDR2 FNYEAQ. V was cut by 4 bases and J by 0 bases, with 10 bases left in between. In DNA, the CDR3 is TGTGCCAGCAGCTCTACAGGATACTCTGGAAACACCATATATTTT. Amino acids: CASSSTGYSGNTIYF.

The V call is TRBV24-1, the J call TRBJ2-7, with 7 bases lining up with TRBD2. V was pared by 3 bases and J by 5 bases, with 6 bases of the junction left unmatched. The CDR3 sequence is 14 residues long. The germline V gene encodes CDR1 KGHDR and CDR2 SFDVKD. CDR3 region: CATSDRTRTNEQYF. Here the CDR3 DNA reads TGTGCCACCAGTGATCGGACTAGAACCAACGAGCAGTACTTC.

This rearrangement joins TRBV7-2 to TRBJ1-6; TRBD1 aligns across 9 bases. The CDR3 is made up of 16 amino acids. Germline loops: CDR1 SGHTA, CDR2 FQGNSA. V was pared by 4 bases and J by 7 bases, with 8 bases of the junction left unmatched. The DNA for the CDR3 is TGTGCCAGCAGCTCGGATAAGGGACAGGGAAATTCACCCCTCCACTTT. This gives the protein CASSSDKGQGNSPLHF.

The chain recombines TRBV27 with TRBJ2-7, with D possibly TRBD2 on 5 matching bases. The CDR3 is 15 amino acids. Germline CDR1 MNHEY, CDR2 SMNVEV (reference sequence). V lost 4 bases and J 1 base, leaving 14 bases between the germline ends. DNA of the CDR3: TGTGCCAGCAGTTCAATTAGTCCGGGATCCTACGAGCAGTACTTC. Translating gives CASSSISPGSYEQYF.

The rearrangement links TRBV28 to TRBJ2-2, with TRBD2 as a possible D gene (5 bases). Germline lookup yields CDR1 MDHEN and CDR2 SYDVKM. The CDR3 length is 16 residues. V was trimmed by 6 bases and J by 0 bases, leaving 14 bases between them. The CDR3 DNA reads as TGTGCCAGCAGGCGAGGACGGAGGACGAACACCGGGGAGCTGTTTTTT. It encodes CASRRGRRTNTGELFF.

This clone was observed once. The V and J genes are TRBV6-5 and TRBJ2-1; D possibly corresponds to TRBD2 (6 bases). This CDR3 spans 14 amino acids. Germline CDR1 and CDR2: MNHEY and SVGAGI. V lost 8 bases to trimming and J lost 9 bases, with 20 bases between them. The CDR3 here is CASGVVAVEGEQFF. The CDR3 DNA reads TGTGCCAGCGGGGTGGTAGCGGTAGAGGGTGAGCAGTTCTTC.

This chain uses TRBV19 with TRBJ1-4; no definite D call. The CDR3 runs 14 residues. Per the germline V gene, CDR1 is LNHDA and CDR2 is SQIVND (reference sequence). Trimming cost V 7 bases and J 2 bases, with 11 bases left between them. Here the CDR3 DNA reads TGTGCCAGTAAAGGGAGTGACACTAATGAAAAACTGTTTTTT. This translates into CASKGSDTNEKLFF. The full variable domain, completed using reference TRBV19 and TRBJ1-4, is DGGITQSPKYLFRKEGQNVTLSCEQNLNHDAMYWYRQDPGQGLRLIYYSQIVNDFQKGDIAEGYSVSREKKESFPLTVTSAQKNPTAFYLCASKGSDTNEKLFFGSGTQLSVL.

This clone was recorded once. The rearrangement links TRBV7-2 to TRBJ2-5; 14 bases are a match to TRBD2. J was trimmed by 3 bases and V by 5 bases; bases with no gene match: 5. Germline V gives CDR1 SGHTA, CDR2 FQGNSA. The CDR3 is made up of 16 amino acids. In DNA, the CDR3 is TGTGCCAGCAGCAGGACGACTAGCGGGAGGGAAGAGACCCAGTACTTC. This sequence encodes CASSRTTSGREETQYF.

The V and J genes are TRBV5-4 and TRBJ1-3; D remains ambiguous. Trimming left V 2 bases short and J 0 bases short, with 6 bases between. Germline CDR1 is SGHNT and CDR2 is YYREEE (reference sequence). This CDR3 spans 14 amino acids. CDR3 DNA: TGTGCCAGCAGCTTTTCCTCCTCTGGAAACACCATATATTTT. As protein: CASSFSSSGNTIYF.

The chain couples TRBV29-1 to TRBJ2-3; D call uncertain. CDR1 and CDR2 from the germline V gene are SQVTM and ANQGSEA. V was pared by 7 bases and J by 0 bases, with 14 bases between. The CDR3 has 14 amino acids. The CDR3 DNA reads as TGCAGCGGCTCAGACTCGACTAGCACAGATACGCAGTATTTT. It yields the protein CSGSDSTSTDTQYF.

This clone was seen ten or more times. The chain couples TRBV7-9 to TRBJ1-1; no definite D call. Germline V gene lookup returns CDR1 SEHNR and CDR2 FQNEAQ (reference sequence). The CDR3 is 13 amino acids. Trimming stripped 3 bases from V and 6 bases from J, with 11 bases between. The CDR3 DNA reads as TGTGCCAGCAGCTTGCCCGAGGCCGCTGAAGCTTTCTTT. It yields the protein CASSLPEAAEAFF.

V usage is TRBV6-2 or TRBV6-3 and J usage is TRBJ2-5; 7 bases match TRBD2. There are 13 residues in the CDR3. Germline V gene sequence: CDR1 MNHEY, CDR2 SVGEGT. The V gene end was trimmed by 1 base and the J gene end by 5 bases; junction bases not matched to a gene: 1. This CDR3 reads CASSYYGRETQYF. The CDR3 coding sequence is TGTGCCAGCAGTTACTACGGGAGGGAGACCCAGTACTTC.

The chain uses TRBV3-1 (or the pseudogene TRBV3-2) and TRBJ2-3; 9 bases fit TRBD2. CDR3 length: 17 residues. The germline V gene has CDR1 LGHDT and CDR2 YNNKEL (reference sequence). V gave up 0 bases and J gave up 4 bases; unmatched junction bases: 8. The CDR3 nucleotides are TGTGCCAGCAGCCAAGAAGGTAGCGGGAGTGTCGCAGATACGCAGTATTTT. Translating gives CASSQEGSGSVADTQYF.

Only one count was recorded for this clone. This chain connects TRBV11-2 to TRBJ1-2, with D possibly being TRBD1 (6 bases). Deletions cut 5 bases from V and 4 bases from J, with 14 bases between. Germline loops: CDR1 SGHAT, CDR2 FQNNGV. The CDR3 totals 14 residues. CDR3 amino acids: CASSPDDRSYGYTF. The CDR3 DNA sequence: TGTGCCAGCAGCCCAGACGACAGGTCCTATGGCTACACCTTC.

The V call is TRBV13, the J call TRBJ2-7; the match to TRBD1 covers 7 bases. The CDR3 runs to 14 residues. The germline V gene has CDR1 PRHDT and CDR2 FYEKMQ (reference sequence). Trimming removed 5 bases from V and 5 bases from J; junction bases left unmatched: 9. CDR3 sequence: CASSPGQALHEQYF. Here the CDR3 DNA reads TGTGCCAGCAGCCCCGGACAGGCCCTCCACGAGCAGTACTTC.

The chain combines TRBV2 with TRBJ2-3; perhaps TRBD2 as D (6 bases). The germline V gene has CDR1 SNHLY and CDR2 FYNNEI. The CDR3 length is 14 residues. Trimming cost V 7 bases and J 6 bases, with 17 bases left between them. DNA of the CDR3: TGTGCCAGCACCCTATGGAGGGGTAAGGATACGCAGTATTTT. It translates to CASTLWRGKDTQYF.

This clone appeared a single time. The chain uses TRBV5-5 and TRBJ1-1; no clear D gene. V was clipped by 5 bases and J by 0 bases, with 8 bases between them. Per germline, CDR1 SGHKS and CDR2 YYEKEE (reference sequence). This CDR3 spans 13 amino acids. The CDR3 region is CASRYGVNTEAFF. CDR3 DNA sequence: TGTGCCAGCAGGTATGGAGTGAACACTGAAGCTTTCTTT. Based on the CDR3 plus reference TRBV5-5 and TRBJ1-1, the full variable domain is DAGVTQSPTHLIKTRGQQVTLRCSPISGHKSVSWYQQVLGQGPQFIFQYYEKEERGRGNFPDRFSARQFPNYSSELNVNALLLGDSALYLCASRYGVNTEAFFGQGTRLTVV.

This clone was observed a few times. The chain has TRBV3-1 (or the pseudogene TRBV3-2) and TRBJ2-5; D is unclear. CDR3 length: 13 amino acids. V lost 0 bases and J 2 bases, leaving 4 bases between the germline ends. The V gene's germline CDR1 is LGHDT and CDR2 YNNKEL (reference sequence). The CDR3 nucleotides are TGTGCCAGCAGCCAAGATCCTCAAGAGACCCAGTACTTC. This encodes CASSQDPQETQYF.

This clone came up a few times. The J gene is TRBJ1-2, the V gene TRBV4-2; D not certain. The germline CDR1 and CDR2 sequences are LGHNA and YNFKEQ. The CDR3 is 15 residues long. V was pared by 0 bases and J by 0 bases, with 8 bases between. CDR3 sequence reads: CASSQEGRTNYGYTF. As DNA, the CDR3 is TGTGCCAGCAGCCAAGAGGGCAGAACTAACTATGGCTACACCTTC.

The V call is TRBV30, the J call TRBJ1-4, with D unclear. V lost 2 bases and J 8 bases, leaving 12 bases between the germline ends. Per the germline V gene, CDR1 is GTSNPN and CDR2 is SVGIG (reference sequence). The CDR3 is made up of 13 amino acids. The CDR3 coding sequence is TGTGCCTGGAGTCTTCGGTTCCACGAAAAACTGTTTTTT. Its protein product is CAWSLRFHEKLFF.

This clone has a count of ten or more. CDR3 coding DNA: TGTGCCAGCAGCAAAGTAGACAGGGGGCAAGGGATGAACACTGAAGCTTTCTTT. This encodes CASSKVDRGQGMNTEAFF. V and J are TRBV21-1 and TRBJ1-1; the DNA was not compared with TRBD1, the D call given in the table. TRBV21-1 is listed as a pseudogene. This CDR3 region has 18 residues.